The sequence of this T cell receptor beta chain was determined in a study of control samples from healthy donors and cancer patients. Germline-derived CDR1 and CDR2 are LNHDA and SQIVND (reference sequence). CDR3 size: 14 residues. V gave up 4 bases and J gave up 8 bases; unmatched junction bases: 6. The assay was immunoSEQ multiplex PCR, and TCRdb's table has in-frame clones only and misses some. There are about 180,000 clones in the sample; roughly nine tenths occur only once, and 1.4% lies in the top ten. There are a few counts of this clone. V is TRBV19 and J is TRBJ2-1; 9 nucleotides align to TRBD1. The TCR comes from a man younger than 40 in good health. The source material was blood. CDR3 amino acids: CASSKGQGADEQFF. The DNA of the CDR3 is TGTGCCAGTAGTAAGGGACAGGGTGCGGATGAGCAGTTCTTC. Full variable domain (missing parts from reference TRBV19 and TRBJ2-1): DGGITQSPKYLFRKEGQNVTLSCEQNLNHDAMYWYRQDPGQGLRLIYYSQIVNDFQKGDIAEGYSVSREKKESFPLTVTSAQKNPTAFYLCASSKGQGADEQFFGPGTRLTVL.